This T cell receptor beta chain was profiled in a study of T cells in Graves' hyperthyroidism and ophthalmopathy. Study conclusions and caveats: Stable hyperthyroidism and ophthalmopathy were separated using 13 V-J signatures.

The TCR beta CDR3 regions underwent amplification using RNA transcripts as the source. A set of HTBI primers served as the primers for a first-round RT-PCR of the TCR CDR3. TCRdb re-called the multiplex PCR reads through MiXCR, storing one row per CDR3 protein. This table has around 760,000 distinct CDR3 sequences, 35% appearing once. The CDR3 sequence is 13 residues long. Trimming pared 2 bases from V and 7 bases from J, leaving 10 bases between. Germline CDR1 SGHTA, CDR2 FQGTGA. As concerns this clonotype: Its antigen is not known.

The sample consisted of blood. The TCR comes from a woman aged 40 to 50 with Graves' hyperthyroidism. The chain carries TRBV7-3 and TRBJ2-3, with D unclear. Written as DNA, the CDR3 is TGTGCCAGCAGCTTAGAACGCCTTCATACGCAGTATTTT. Amino acids: CASSLERLHTQYF.